Presented here are 30 T cell receptor beta chains from one specimen sequenced in a study of blood T cells in healthy people across ages. The authors ran a second PCR of about 7 to 12 cycles using a sample-barcoded 5' primer and a J-beta primer mix. TCRdb itself ran the 5' RACE reads through MiXCR, one entry per CDR3 protein. The profile shows 1.5 million or so distinct CDR3 sequences, under 55% of them singletons. Material for sequencing was blood. These receptors were collected from a woman aged 18-30 years in good health.

The chain recombines TRBV12-3 or TRBV12-4 with TRBJ2-2; 7 nucleotides agree with TRBD2. With V trimmed by 6 bases and J by 6 bases, 10 bases remained unmatched. This CDR3 has 15 amino acids. CDR3 DNA: TGTGCCAGCAGGCGTGCCGGGACTAACCCCGGGGAGCTGTTTTTT. This codes for CASRRAGTNPGELFF.

Details on this clonotype: Being one base from a much bigger clone, this may be a read error. V is TRBV24-1 and J is TRBJ2-1, with a possible D match to TRBD2 (6 bases). CDR3 length: 19 residues. V lost 2 bases and J lost 4, with 23 bases in between. Germline V gene sequence: CDR1 KGHDR, CDR2 SFDVKD. DNA for the CDR3: TGTGCCACCAGTGATTCCCCCGGGGCCCCCCCCGGGAGATACAATGAGCAGTTCTTC. This sequence encodes CATSDSPGAPPGRYNEQFF.

This chain connects TRBV27 to TRBJ2-3; 10 positions agree with TRBD2. The CDR3 sequence is 14 residues long. Germline V CDR1 and CDR2: MNHEY, SMNVEV (reference sequence). The junction had 3 bases not matched to a gene; V was cut back by 6 bases and J by 3 bases. The CDR3: CASRSSGRTDTQYF. The CDR3, as DNA: TGTGCCAGCAGGAGTAGCGGGAGGACAGATACGCAGTATTTT.

This clonotype was detected only a few times. V gene TRBV27 combines with J gene TRBJ1-1; 7 bases are shared with TRBD1. Germline CDR1 reads MNHEY; CDR2 reads SMNVEV (reference sequence). After removal of 4 bases from V and 5 bases from J, the junction contained 4 bases not matched to a gene. The CDR3 consists of 13 residues. The CDR3 loop is CASSSETGTEAFF. The CDR3 nucleotides are TGTGCCAGCAGTTCAGAGACAGGGACTGAAGCTTTCTTT.

This chain links TRBV28 with TRBJ2-1; 11 positions agree with TRBD2. This CDR3 region has 16 residues. V was pared by 5 bases and J by 5 bases, with 8 bases of the junction left unmatched. The germline gives CDR1 MDHEN, CDR2 SYDVKM. CDR3 sequence reads: CASSARTSGQHNEQFF. The CDR3 DNA reads as TGTGCCAGCAGTGCTCGGACTAGCGGGCAGCACAATGAGCAGTTCTTC.

This sequence joins TRBV5-6 and TRBJ2-3, with D possibly TRBD2 on 5 matching bases. Trimming stripped 0 bases from V and 1 base from J, with 9 bases between. The CDR3 runs to 15 residues. Germline V lookup: CDR1 SGHDT, CDR2 YYEEEE. CDR3 amino acids: CASSLDEGGTDTQYF. The CDR3 DNA reads as TGTGCCAGCAGCTTGGACGAGGGAGGCACAGATACGCAGTATTTT. Complete variable domain (other parts from reference TRBV5-6 and TRBJ2-3): DAGVTQSPTHLIKTRGQQVTLRCSPKSGHDTVSWYQQALGQGPQFIFQYYEEEERQRGNFPDRFSGHQFPNYSSELNVNALLLGDSALYLCASSLDEGGTDTQYFGPGTRLTVL.

This clonotype was seen more than once but under ten times. The rearrangement links TRBV12-3 or TRBV12-4 to TRBJ1-6; D not resolved. Between the trimmed V and J ends, which lost 4 bases and 10 bases, there was a span of 17 bases. The CDR3 totals 15 residues. CDR3 bases: TGTGCCAGCAGTTACTCCGCGAGGAGGGTATCACCCCTCCACTTT. This sequence encodes CASSYSARRVSPLHF.

This clonotype has only a few counts. The genes are TRBV29-1 and TRBJ2-1, with 12 bases lining up with TRBD2. Losses at the gene ends were 4 bases for V and 0 bases for J; bases not matched to a gene: 13. The germline CDR1 and CDR2 sequences are SQVTM and ANQGSEA. This CDR3 has 19 amino acids. In DNA, the CDR3 is TGCAGCGTTGTACCCAGGACTAGCGGGGTAAGAGACTCCTACAATGAGCAGTTCTTC. Amino acids: CSVVPRTSGVRDSYNEQFF.

The chain recombines TRBV4-1 with TRBJ1-5; no clear D. The CDR3 is 12 residues long. The germline V gene has CDR1 MGHRA and CDR2 YSYEKL. The V end lost 0 bases, the J end lost 9 bases, and 6 bases lay between the germline ends. The CDR3 sequence is CASSQDLGPQHF. CDR3 DNA sequence: TGCGCCAGCAGCCAAGACTTAGGGCCCCAGCATTTT.

The V and J genes are TRBV20-1 and TRBJ2-5, with 11 positions matching TRBD2. The V and J ends lost 6 bases and 0 bases, in that order; junction bases with no gene match: 6. Germline assignment: CDR1 DFQATT and CDR2 SNEGSKA (reference sequence). The CDR3 loop spans 15 amino acids. The CDR3 loop reads CSARKTSGDQETQYF. CDR3 DNA sequence: TGCAGTGCCCGGAAGACTAGCGGGGACCAAGAGACCCAGTACTTC.

The chain is built from TRBV11-2 and TRBJ2-3; D may be TRBD1 or TRBD2 (5 bases each). The CDR3 is 15 residues long. V lost 0 bases, J lost 2 bases, and 9 bases lay in between. Germline assignment: CDR1 SGHAT and CDR2 FQNNGV. The CDR3 DNA reads TGTGCCAGCAGCTTAGACGGGGCCCCCACAGATACGCAGTATTTT. This codes for CASSLDGAPTDTQYF.

Ten or more counts support this clonotype. The chain joins TRBV12-5 to TRBJ2-1; D unresolved. Per the germline V gene, CDR1 is LGHNT and CDR2 is FRNRAP. Trimming removed 0 bases at V and 5 bases at J, with 2 bases between. The CDR3 is 12 amino acids. The chain's CDR3 is CASGLVDNEQFF. The CDR3 DNA follows: TGTGCTAGTGGTTTGGTGGACAATGAGCAGTTCTTC.

This chain connects TRBV20-1 to TRBJ1-2; D call uncertain. V lost 5 bases and J 4 bases, leaving 20 bases between the germline ends. In germline, CDR1 is DFQATT, CDR2 SNEGSKA (reference sequence). CDR3 length: 15 amino acids. DNA for the CDR3: TGCAGTGCTGACCGCGGAGAGGCGCGGGGCTATGGCTACACCTTC. Protein: CSADRGEARGYGYTF.

Concerning this clonotype: A much larger clone differs from this one at a single base, so this may be a read error. J is TRBJ2-7 and V is TRBV20-1, with TRBD2 identical over 8 bases. After removal of 2 bases from V and 10 bases from J, the junction contained 13 bases not matched to a gene. CDR3 length equals 14 residues. Germline loops: CDR1 DFQATT, CDR2 SNEGSKA (reference sequence). Here the CDR3 reads CSARRGLGIEAQYF. The CDR3 DNA reads as TGCAGTGCTAGACGGGGACTAGGGATCGAGGCCCAGTACTTC.

The V and J genes are TRBV20-1 and TRBJ1-1; D not certain. CDR3 length: 13 residues. Trimming cost V 0 bases and J 10 bases, with 15 bases left between them. CDR1 is DFQATT and CDR2 is SNEGSKA in the germline V gene (reference sequence). CDR3 sequence (DNA): TGCAGTGCTAGAGATTCGGCCGATTGGACAGCTTTCTTT. It specifies CSARDSADWTAFF.

The chain couples TRBV20-1 to TRBJ2-1; a weak D match, TRBD2 (6 bases). V was clipped by 5 bases and J by 6 bases, with 20 bases between them. The CDR3 loop spans 15 amino acids. The V gene's germline CDR1 is DFQATT and CDR2 SNEGSKA (reference sequence). CDR3 region: CSAARRGAGSNEQFF. The CDR3 DNA is TGCAGTGCTGCCCGACGCGGGGCCGGAAGCAATGAGCAGTTCTTC.

The CDR3 loop is CASSLEGRGGQPQHF. Here the CDR3 DNA reads TGCGCCAGCAGCCTGGAGGGACGCGGAGGGCAGCCCCAGCATTTT. The gene calls are TRBV5-1 and TRBJ1-5; D perhaps matches TRBD1 (5 bases). Deletions cut 4 bases from V and 7 bases from J, with 18 bases between. This CDR3 is built from 15 residues. Germline V gives CDR1 SGHRS, CDR2 YFSETQ.

The rearrangement joins TRBV27 to TRBJ1-6; D gene unclear. Germline CDR1 MNHEY, CDR2 SMNVEV (reference sequence). The CDR3 covers 14 residues. The germline V and J ends were trimmed by 8 bases and 10 bases, with 18 bases remaining between them. CDR3 nucleotides: TGTGCCAGCTCCTTGGTCCAGGCGCAATCACCCCTCCACTTT. Its translation is CASSLVQAQSPLHF.

This rearrangement joins TRBV12-3 or TRBV12-4 to TRBJ1-2; D is unclear. This CDR3 contains 13 residues. V lost 0 bases, J lost 10 bases, and 12 bases lay in between. The CDR3 loop reads CASSLAGISVYTF. The DNA of the CDR3 is TGTGCCAGCAGTTTAGCAGGGATTAGTGTCTACACCTTC.

This clonotype was observed a few times. CDR3 bases: TGTGCCAGCAGCATAGGAAGGGGTACAGATACGCAGTATTTT. Its translation is CASSIGRGTDTQYF. J is TRBJ2-3 and V is TRBV6-6; maybe TRBD1 (5 bases). CDR1 is MNHNY and CDR2 is SVGAGI in the germline V gene (reference sequence). Trimming removed 6 bases at V and 3 bases at J, with 13 bases between. This CDR3 has 14 residues.

CDR3 loop: CASSLWTSSYNEQFF. As DNA, the CDR3 is TGTGCCAGCAGCTTATGGACTAGCAGCTACAATGAGCAGTTCTTC. This chain uses TRBV7-2 with TRBJ2-1; 8 nucleotides line up with TRBD2. Germline assignment: CDR1 SGHTA and CDR2 FQGNSA. The V and J ends lost 2 bases and 3 bases, in that order; junction bases with no gene match: 3. This CDR3 is built from 15 residues. Full variable domain (remainder filled in from reference TRBV7-2 and TRBJ2-1): GAGVSQSPSNKVTEKGKDVELRCDPISGHTALYWYRQSLGQGLEFLIYFQGNSAPDKSGLPSDRFSAERTGGSVSTLTIQRTQQEDSAVYLCASSLWTSSYNEQFFGPGTRLTVL.

The genes are TRBV12-3 or TRBV12-4 and TRBJ1-1; possible D gene TRBD1, 5 bases. The V and J ends lost 6 bases and 11 bases respectively, with 16 bases between them. The CDR3 has 12 amino acids. This CDR3 reads CASRRTGAKAFF. CDR3 coding DNA: TGTGCCAGCAGAAGGACCGGGGCAAAGGCTTTCTTT.

The V gene is TRBV15, the J gene TRBJ2-1; D perhaps matches TRBD2 (6 bases). CDR3 length equals 15 residues. Germline loops: CDR1 LNHNV, CDR2 YYDKDF (reference sequence). Deletions cut 2 bases from V and 5 bases from J, with 13 bases between. The CDR3 DNA reads TGTGCCACCAGCAGATGGGGGAGGTCCGACAATGAGCAGTTCTTC. Residues: CATSRWGRSDNEQFF.

The rearrangement links TRBV30 to TRBJ2-7; D is perhaps TRBD2 (6 bases). Germline CDR1 is GTSNPN and CDR2 is SVGIG (reference sequence). This CDR3 spans 14 amino acids. V lost 0 bases and J lost 3, with 12 bases in between. Here the CDR3 DNA reads TGTGCCTGGAGTGTGGGTAGGGGAGGCTACGAGCAGTACTTC. Translated: CAWSVGRGGYEQYF.

This chain links TRBV5-1 with TRBJ1-2; D gene unclear. This CDR3 spans 14 amino acids. Trimming stripped 0 bases from V and 8 bases from J, with 14 bases between. The V gene's germline CDR1 is SGHRS and CDR2 YFSETQ. The DNA for the CDR3 is TGCGCCAGCAGCTTGGAGACGGCCCCGGGGGGCTACACCTTC. This translates into CASSLETAPGGYTF.

This rearrangement joins TRBV15 to TRBJ1-5; D is ambiguous. This CDR3 has 15 amino acids. Germline CDR1 reads LNHNV; CDR2 reads YYDKDF (reference sequence). V lost 0 bases and J lost 5, with 11 bases in between. The chain's CDR3 is CATSRDLMGYQPQHF. CDR3 nucleotide sequence: TGTGCCACCAGCAGAGATCTCATGGGCTATCAGCCCCAGCATTTT.

The J gene is TRBJ1-2, the V gene TRBV6-5; 9 nucleotides align to TRBD1. The V and J ends lost 5 bases and 4 bases, in that order; junction bases with no gene match: 8. There are 15 residues in the CDR3. CDR1 MNHEY and CDR2 SVGAGI come from the germline V gene. This chain's CDR3 is CASSPPSTGGYGYTF. The CDR3 DNA reads TGTGCCAGCAGTCCACCCTCGACAGGGGGCTATGGCTACACCTTC.

The chain is built from TRBV30 and TRBJ2-5; unclear D gene. Germline CDR1 reads GTSNPN; CDR2 reads SVGIG (reference sequence). V lost 2 bases and J lost 4, with 5 bases in between. The CDR3 loop spans 11 amino acids. CDR3 in DNA: TGTGCCTGGAGTTTCTTAGAGACCCAGTACTTC. It yields the protein CAWSFLETQYF.

This sequence joins TRBV7-2 and TRBJ1-4; D call uncertain. Germline-derived CDR1 and CDR2 are SGHTA and FQGNSA. The CDR3 has 16 amino acids. V was cut by 1 base and J by 8 bases, with 17 bases left in between. The CDR3 DNA is TGTGCCAGCAGCTTAGTAGAGCAGCGTCTTGGCGAAAAACTGTTTTTT. It codes for CASSLVEQRLGEKLFF.

This clonotype has ten or more counts. The chain carries TRBV20-1 and TRBJ2-7, with D possibly being TRBD1 (6 bases). CDR1 and CDR2 from the germline V gene are DFQATT and SNEGSKA (reference sequence). Between the trimmed V and J ends, which lost 5 bases and 5 bases, there was a span of 16 bases. This CDR3 spans 13 amino acids. In nucleotides, the CDR3 is TGCAGTGCTCCGCTTCAGGGGAGTCACGAGCAGTACTTC. Encoded protein: CSAPLQGSHEQYF.